Following are 6 T cell receptor beta chains from one sample sequenced in a study of blood T cell repertoires in COVID-19. Sequencing used immunoSEQ multiplex PCR; TCRdb keeps in-frame clones, though not all of them. The data show 200,000 to 250,000 clones, roughly 89% seen once. Sample: PBMCs or T cells enriched from blood (not recorded which). The receptors were sampled from a woman in her forties who had recovered from COVID-19.

The table lists this clone with a count of one. The V call is TRBV19, the J call TRBJ2-4; perhaps TRBD1 as D (6 bases). Germline-derived CDR1 and CDR2 are LNHDA and SQIVND (reference sequence). The CDR3 has 17 amino acids. Trimming removed 8 bases at V and 1 base at J, with 21 bases between. The CDR3 region is CASRKGGISVAKNIQYF. CDR3 nucleotide sequence: TGTGCCAGTCGAAAAGGGGGTATTTCTGTCGCCAAAAACATTCAGTACTTC.

The chain is built from TRBV27 and TRBJ1-6; the D is unclear. Germline V CDR1 and CDR2: MNHEY, SMNVEV (reference sequence). Trimming removed 6 bases at V and 7 bases at J, with 13 bases between. The CDR3 covers 14 residues. CDR3 in DNA: TGTGCCAGCAGCCTCGGGGTTCCGAATTCACCCCTCCACTTT. Its translation is CASSLGVPNSPLHF.

This clone has just one count. V is TRBV5-5 and J is TRBJ2-7, with a weak D call TRBD1 (6 bases). The CDR3 has 15 residues. Germline lookup yields CDR1 SGHKS and CDR2 YYEKEE (reference sequence). V was clipped by 2 bases and J by 2 bases, with 14 bases between them. The CDR3 bases are TGTGCCAGCAGCTTTACCGGACAGAACACCTACGAGCAGTACTTC. Encoded protein: CASSFTGQNTYEQYF.

This clone showed up just a few times. The chain has TRBV6-5 and TRBJ1-2; 8 bases match TRBD1. The CDR3 spans 13 residues. CDR1 is MNHEY and CDR2 is SVGAGI in the germline V gene. The V segment lost 6 bases and the J segment 2 bases; nucleotides outside the gene matches: 2. The CDR3 nucleotides are TGTGCCAGCAGCCGACAGGGGAACTATGGCTACACCTTC. It yields the protein CASSRQGNYGYTF.

V usage is TRBV9 and J usage is TRBJ2-6; tentative D call: TRBD2 (6 bases). The CDR3 extends over 19 amino acids. V lost 4 bases and J 0 bases, leaving 20 bases between the germline ends. Per the germline V gene, CDR1 is SGDLS and CDR2 is YYNGEE. CDR3 in DNA: TGTGCCAGCAGCTCTGGGACCGGGACGGACTACTCTGGGGCCAACGTCCTGACTTTC. Amino acid sequence: CASSSGTGTDYSGANVLTF.

The V and J genes are TRBV18 and TRBJ1-4; 8 bases map to TRBD1. CDR3 length: 15 amino acids. The V gene's germline CDR1 is KGHSH and CDR2 LQKENI. V lost 5 bases, J lost 0 bases, and 2 bases stayed unmatched. CDR3 sequence reads: CASSVDRATNEKLFF. The CDR3 DNA reads as TGTGCCAGCTCAGTGGACAGGGCAACTAATGAAAAACTGTTTTTT.